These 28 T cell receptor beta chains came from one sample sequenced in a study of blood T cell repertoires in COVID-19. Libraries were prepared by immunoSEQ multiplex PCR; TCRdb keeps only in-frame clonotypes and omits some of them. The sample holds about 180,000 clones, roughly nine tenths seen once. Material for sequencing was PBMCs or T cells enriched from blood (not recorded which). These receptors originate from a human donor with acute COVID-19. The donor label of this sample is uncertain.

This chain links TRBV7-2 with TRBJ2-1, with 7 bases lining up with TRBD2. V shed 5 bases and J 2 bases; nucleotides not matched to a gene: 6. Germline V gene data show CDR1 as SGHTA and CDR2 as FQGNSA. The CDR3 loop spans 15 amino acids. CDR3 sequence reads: CASSARGGPYNEQFF. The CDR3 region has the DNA TGTGCCAGCAGCGCGAGGGGAGGGCCCTACAATGAGCAGTTCTTC.

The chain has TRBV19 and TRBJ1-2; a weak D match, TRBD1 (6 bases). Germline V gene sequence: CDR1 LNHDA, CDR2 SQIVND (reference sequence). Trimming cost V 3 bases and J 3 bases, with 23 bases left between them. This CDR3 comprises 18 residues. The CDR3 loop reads CASSIWVQGSYIDYGYTF. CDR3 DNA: TGTGCCAGTAGTATCTGGGTCCAGGGGTCGTATATTGACTATGGCTACACCTTC.

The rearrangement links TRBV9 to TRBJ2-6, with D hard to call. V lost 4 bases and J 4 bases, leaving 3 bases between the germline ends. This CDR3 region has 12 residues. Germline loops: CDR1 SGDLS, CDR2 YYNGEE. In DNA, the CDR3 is TGTGCCAGCAGCCTAGGGGCCAACGTCCTGACTTTC. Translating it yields CASSLGANVLTF. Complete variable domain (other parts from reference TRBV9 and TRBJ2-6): DSGVTQTPKHLITATGQRVTLRCSPRSGDLSVYWYQQSLDQGLQFLIQYYNGEERAKGNILERFSAQQFPDLHSELNLSSLELGDSALYFCASSLGANVLTFGAGSRLTVL.

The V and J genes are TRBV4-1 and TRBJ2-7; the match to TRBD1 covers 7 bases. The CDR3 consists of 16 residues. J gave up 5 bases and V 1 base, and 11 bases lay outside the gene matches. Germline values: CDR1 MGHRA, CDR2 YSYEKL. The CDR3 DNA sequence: TGCGCCAGCAGCCAAGCCACAAGGACAGGTCTTAACGAGCAGTACTTC. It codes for CASSQATRTGLNEQYF.

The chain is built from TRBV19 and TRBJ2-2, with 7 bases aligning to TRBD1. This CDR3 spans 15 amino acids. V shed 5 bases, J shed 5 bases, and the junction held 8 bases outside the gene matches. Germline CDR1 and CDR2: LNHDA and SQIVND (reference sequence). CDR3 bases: TGTGCCAGTAGTTCTCCCAGGGGGTATACCGGGGAGCTGTTTTTT. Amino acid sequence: CASSSPRGYTGELFF.

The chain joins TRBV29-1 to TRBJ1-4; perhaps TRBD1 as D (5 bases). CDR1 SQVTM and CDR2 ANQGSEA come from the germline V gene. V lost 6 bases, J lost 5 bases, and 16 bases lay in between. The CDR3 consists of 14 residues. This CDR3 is CSVGDSRGNEKLFF. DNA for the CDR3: TGCAGCGTGGGTGATTCTCGGGGGAATGAAAAACTGTTTTTT.

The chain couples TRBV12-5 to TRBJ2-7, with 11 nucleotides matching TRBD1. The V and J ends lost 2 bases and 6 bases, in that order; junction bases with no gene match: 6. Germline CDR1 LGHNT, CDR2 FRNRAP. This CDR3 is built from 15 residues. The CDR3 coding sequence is TGTGCTAGTGGTTTGATCGGGACAGGGGGTCGCGAGCAGTACTTC. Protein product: CASGLIGTGGREQYF. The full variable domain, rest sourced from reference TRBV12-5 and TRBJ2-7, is DARVTQTPRHKVTEMGQEVTMRCQPILGHNTVFWYRQTMMQGLELLAYFRNRAPLDDSGMPKDRFSAEMPDATLATLKIQPSEPRDSAVYFCASGLIGTGGREQYFGPGTRLTVT.

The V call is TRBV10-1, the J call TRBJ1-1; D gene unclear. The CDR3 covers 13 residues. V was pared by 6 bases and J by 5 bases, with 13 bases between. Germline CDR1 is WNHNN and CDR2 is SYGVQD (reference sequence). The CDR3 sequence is CASSASGRTEAFF. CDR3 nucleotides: TGCGCCAGCAGCGCCTCGGGAAGGACTGAAGCTTTCTTT.

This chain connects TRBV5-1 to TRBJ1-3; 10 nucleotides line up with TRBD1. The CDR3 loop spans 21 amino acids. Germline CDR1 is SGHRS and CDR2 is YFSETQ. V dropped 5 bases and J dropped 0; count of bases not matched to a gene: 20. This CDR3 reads CASSSTGTGVFSSRSGNTIYF. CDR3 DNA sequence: TGCGCCAGCAGTTCGACCGGGACAGGGGTATTCTCATCGCGCTCTGGAAACACCATATATTTT.

The CDR3 sequence: CASSPGGRNTDTQYF. The CDR3 DNA reads as TGTGCCAGCAGCCCGGGGGGGCGGAACACAGATACGCAGTATTTT. The J gene is TRBJ2-3, the V gene TRBV3-1 (or the pseudogene TRBV3-2); 8 bases are a match to TRBD2. V shed 4 bases and J 2 bases; nucleotides not matched to a gene: 5. Germline CDR1 reads LGHDT; CDR2 reads YNNKEL (reference sequence). The CDR3 runs to 15 residues.

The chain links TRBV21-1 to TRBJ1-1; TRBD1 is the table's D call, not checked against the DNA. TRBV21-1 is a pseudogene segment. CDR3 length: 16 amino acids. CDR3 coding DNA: TGTGCCAGCAGCCCTCGTCAGGGGGTAATGAACACTGAAGCTTTCTTT. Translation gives CASSPRQGVMNTEAFF.

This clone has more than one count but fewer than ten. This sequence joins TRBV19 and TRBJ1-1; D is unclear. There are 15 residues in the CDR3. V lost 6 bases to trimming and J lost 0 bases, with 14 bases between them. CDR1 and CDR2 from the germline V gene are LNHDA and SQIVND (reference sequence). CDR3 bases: TGTGCCAGTAGCCCCTGGGAGGGAATGAACACTGAAGCTTTCTTT. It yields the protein CASSPWEGMNTEAFF.

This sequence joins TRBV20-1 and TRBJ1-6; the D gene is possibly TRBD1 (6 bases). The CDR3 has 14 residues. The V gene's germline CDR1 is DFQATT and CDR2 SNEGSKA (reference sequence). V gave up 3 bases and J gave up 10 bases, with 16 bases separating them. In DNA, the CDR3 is TGCAGTGCTAGTCTCCGGGGGAGGGGGTCACCCCTCCACTTT. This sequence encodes CSASLRGRGSPLHF.

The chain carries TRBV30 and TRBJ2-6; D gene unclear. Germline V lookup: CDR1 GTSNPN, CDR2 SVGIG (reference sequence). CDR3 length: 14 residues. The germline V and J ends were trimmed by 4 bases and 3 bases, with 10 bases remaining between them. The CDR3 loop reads CAWTETFGANVLTF. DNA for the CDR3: TGTGCCTGGACCGAGACTTTTGGGGCCAACGTCCTGACTTTC.

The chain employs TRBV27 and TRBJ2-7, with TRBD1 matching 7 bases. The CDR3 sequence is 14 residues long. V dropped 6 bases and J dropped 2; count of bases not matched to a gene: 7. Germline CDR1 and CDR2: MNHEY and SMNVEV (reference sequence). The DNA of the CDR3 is TGTGCCAGCAGCTCCCGACAGGGCCCCTACGAGCAGTACTTC. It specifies CASSSRQGPYEQYF.

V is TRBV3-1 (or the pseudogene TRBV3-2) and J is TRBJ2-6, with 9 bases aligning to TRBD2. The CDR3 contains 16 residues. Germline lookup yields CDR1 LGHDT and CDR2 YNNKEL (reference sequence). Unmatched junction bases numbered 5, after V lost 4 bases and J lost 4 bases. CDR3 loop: CASSPTGTSGANVLTF. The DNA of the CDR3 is TGTGCCAGCAGCCCCACCGGGACTAGCGGGGCCAACGTCCTGACTTTC.

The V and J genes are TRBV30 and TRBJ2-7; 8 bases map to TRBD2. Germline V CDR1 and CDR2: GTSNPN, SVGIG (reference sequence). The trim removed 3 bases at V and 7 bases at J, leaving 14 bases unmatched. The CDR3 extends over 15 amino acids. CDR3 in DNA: TGTGCCTGGAGCGTAGGCGGGGGGTCAAAAGAAGAGCAGTACTTC. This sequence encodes CAWSVGGGSKEEQYF. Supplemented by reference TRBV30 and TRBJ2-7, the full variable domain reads SQTIHQWPATLVQPVGSPLSLECTVEGTSNPNLYWYRQAAGRGLQLLFYSVGIGQISSEVPQNLSASRPQDRQFILSSKKLLLSDSGFYLCAWSVGGGSKEEQYFGPGTRLTVT.

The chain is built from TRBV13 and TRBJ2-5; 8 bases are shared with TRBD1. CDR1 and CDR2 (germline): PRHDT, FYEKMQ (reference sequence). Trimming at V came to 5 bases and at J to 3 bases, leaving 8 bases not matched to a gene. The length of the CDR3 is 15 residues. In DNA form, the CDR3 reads TGTGCCAGCAGCCCGGACAGGGTTTGGAAAGAGACCCAGTACTTC. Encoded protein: CASSPDRVWKETQYF.

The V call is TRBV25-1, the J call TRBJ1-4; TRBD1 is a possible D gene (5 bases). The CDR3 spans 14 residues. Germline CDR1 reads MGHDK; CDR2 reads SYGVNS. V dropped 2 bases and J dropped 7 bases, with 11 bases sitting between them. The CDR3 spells CASSEVGAGEKLFF. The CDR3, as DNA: TGTGCCAGCAGTGAAGTAGGGGCAGGTGAAAAACTGTTTTTT.

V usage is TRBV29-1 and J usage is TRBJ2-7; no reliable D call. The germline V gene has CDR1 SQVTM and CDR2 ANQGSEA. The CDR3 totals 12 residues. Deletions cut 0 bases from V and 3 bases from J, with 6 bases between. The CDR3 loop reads CSVEDRSYEQYF. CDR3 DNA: TGCAGCGTTGAAGATAGGAGCTACGAGCAGTACTTC.

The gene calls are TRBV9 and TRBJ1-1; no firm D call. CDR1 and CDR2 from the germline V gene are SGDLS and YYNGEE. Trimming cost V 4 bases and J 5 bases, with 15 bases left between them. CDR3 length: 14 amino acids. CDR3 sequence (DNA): TGTGCCAGCAGCTCTAGAGGGATGGGGACTGAAGCTTTCTTT. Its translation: CASSSRGMGTEAFF.

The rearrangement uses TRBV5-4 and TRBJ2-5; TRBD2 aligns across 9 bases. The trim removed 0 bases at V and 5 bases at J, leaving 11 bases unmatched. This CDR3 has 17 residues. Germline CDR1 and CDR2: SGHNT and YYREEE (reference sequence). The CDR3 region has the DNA TGTGCCAGCAGCTTGGCCGGGGGCGGGGGGGCTATGGAGACCCAGTACTTC. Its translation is CASSLAGGGGAMETQYF. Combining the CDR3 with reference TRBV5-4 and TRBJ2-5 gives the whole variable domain ETGVTQSPTHLIKTRGQQVTLRCSSQSGHNTVSWYQQALGQGPQFIFQYYREEENGRGNFPPRFSGLQFPNYSSELNVNALELDDSALYLCASSLAGGGGAMETQYFGPGTRLLVL.

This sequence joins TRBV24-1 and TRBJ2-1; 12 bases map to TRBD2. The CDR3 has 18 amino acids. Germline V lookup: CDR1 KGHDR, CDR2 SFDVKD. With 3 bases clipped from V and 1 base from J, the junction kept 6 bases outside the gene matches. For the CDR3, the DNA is TGTGCCACCAGTGATGCCCTGACTAGCGGGGGATCCTACAATGAGCAGTTCTTC. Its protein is CATSDALTSGGSYNEQFF.

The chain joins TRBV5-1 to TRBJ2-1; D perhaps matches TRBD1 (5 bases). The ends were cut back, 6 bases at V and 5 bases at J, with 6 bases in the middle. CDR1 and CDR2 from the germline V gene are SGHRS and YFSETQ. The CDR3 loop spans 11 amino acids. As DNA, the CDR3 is TGCGCCAGCACGACAGACAATGAGCAGTTCTTC. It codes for CASTTDNEQFF.

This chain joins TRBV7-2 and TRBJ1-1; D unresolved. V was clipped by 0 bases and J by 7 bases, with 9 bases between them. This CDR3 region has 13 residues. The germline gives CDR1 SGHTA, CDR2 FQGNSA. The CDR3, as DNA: TGTGCCAGCAGCTTAGCAACGACGGGTGAAGCTTTCTTT. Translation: CASSLATTGEAFF.

The CDR3 region has the DNA TGCAGCGTTGAACAAGGGACAGCGAACACTGAAGCTTTCTTT. Amino acids: CSVEQGTANTEAFF. This chain uses TRBV29-1 with TRBJ1-1, with 7 bases identical to TRBD1. The V and J ends lost 2 bases and 1 base, in that order; junction bases with no gene match: 4. Germline CDR1 is SQVTM and CDR2 is ANQGSEA. The CDR3 totals 14 residues.

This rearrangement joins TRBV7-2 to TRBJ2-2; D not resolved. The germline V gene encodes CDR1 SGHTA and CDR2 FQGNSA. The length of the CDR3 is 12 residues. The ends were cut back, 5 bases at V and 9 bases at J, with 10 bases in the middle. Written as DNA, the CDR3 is TGTGCCAGCAGCCTCCCCGGTAGGGAGCTGTTTTTT. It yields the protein CASSLPGRELFF.

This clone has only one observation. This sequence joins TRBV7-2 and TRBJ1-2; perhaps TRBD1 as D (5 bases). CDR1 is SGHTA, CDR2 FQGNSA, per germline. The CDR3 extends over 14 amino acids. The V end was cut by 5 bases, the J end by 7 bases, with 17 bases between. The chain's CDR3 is CASSPSAGFSGYTF. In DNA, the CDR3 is TGTGCCAGCAGCCCGTCGGCAGGGTTCAGTGGCTACACCTTC.